Below, one TCR beta chain is given with its context. Its target is not known. Germline CDR1 WNHNN, CDR2 SYGVQD (reference sequence). Germline trimming cut 5 bases from V and 3 bases from J; bases unmatched to any gene: 9. The CDR3 length is 16 residues. TCR beta CDR3 region amplification was performed from RNA transcripts. HTBI primers were the set used in a first-round RT-PCR of the TCR CDR3. TCRdb reprocessed the multiplex PCR reads via MiXCR and lists one record per CDR3 protein. The sample holds about 590,000 distinct CDR3 sequences; 15% to 18% are singletons and the top ten take 6.5% to 8%. The data stem from a study of T cells in Graves' hyperthyroidism and ophthalmopathy. Regarding the study as a whole: Most thyroid clonotypes expanded above 0.001 appeared in blood too.

Graves' hyperthyroidism without ophthalmopathy progression within 18 months was termed stable. Sequenced: blood. The chain employs TRBV10-1 and TRBJ2-7; 11 bases fit TRBD2. The sequence was obtained from a woman aged 30 to 39 with Graves' hyperthyroidism. DNA of the CDR3: TGCGCCAGCAGTACCGAACTAGCGGGAGAAGTCTACGAGCAGTACTTC. It yields the protein CASSTELAGEVYEQYF.